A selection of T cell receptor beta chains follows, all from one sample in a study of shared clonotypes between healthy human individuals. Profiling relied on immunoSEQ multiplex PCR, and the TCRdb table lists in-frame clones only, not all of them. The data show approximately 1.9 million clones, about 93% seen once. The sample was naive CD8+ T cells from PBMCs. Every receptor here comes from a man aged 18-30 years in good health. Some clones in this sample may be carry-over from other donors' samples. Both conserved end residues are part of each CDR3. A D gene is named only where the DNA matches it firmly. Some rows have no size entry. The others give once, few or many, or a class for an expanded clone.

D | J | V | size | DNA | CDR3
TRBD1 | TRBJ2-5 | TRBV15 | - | TGTGCCACCAGCAGAGAAGGGACAGAATCAGACCCCCAAGAGACCCAGTACTTC | CATSREGTESDPQETQYF
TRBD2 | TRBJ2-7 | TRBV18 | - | TGTGCCAGCTCGGGCGGGAGACCGGGCGAGCAGTACTTC | CASSGGRPGEQYF
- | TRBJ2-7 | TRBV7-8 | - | TGTGCCAGCACTATTTCAACCACCTACGAGCAGTACTTC | CASTISTTYEQYF
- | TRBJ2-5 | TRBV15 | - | TGTGCCACCAGCAGAGTCCGGGGAGAGGGGCGAGAGACCCAGTACTTC | CATSRVRGEGRETQYF
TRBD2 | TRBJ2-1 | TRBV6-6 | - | TGTGCCAGCAGACGGCGGGAGGGCGTCTACAATGAGCAGTTCTTC | CASRRREGVYNEQFF
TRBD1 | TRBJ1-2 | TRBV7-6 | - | TGTGCCAGCAGCCCCACCCAGGGGGCGGAAATTGGGGATTGGGATGGCTACACCTTC | CASSPTQGAEIGDWDGYTF
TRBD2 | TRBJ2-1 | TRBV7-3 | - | TGTGCCAGCAGCGACCCTAGCGGGAGCTCCTACAATGAGCAGTTCTTC | CASSDPSGSSYNEQFF
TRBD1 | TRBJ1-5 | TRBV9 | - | TGTGCCAGCAGCGTAAGGGACAGCAAGTACAGCAATCAGCCCCAGCATTTT | CASSVRDSKYSNQPQHF
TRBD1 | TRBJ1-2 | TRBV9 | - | TGTGCCAGCAGCGTAGCCCAGGGGGGCGATTATGGCTACACCTTC | CASSVAQGGDYGYTF
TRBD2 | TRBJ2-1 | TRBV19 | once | TGTGCCAGTACTACATCCGGGACTAGCGGCAATGAGCAGTTCTTC | CASTTSGTSGNEQFF
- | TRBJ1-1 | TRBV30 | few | TGTGCCTGGAGTGTACTAGGCAGTGTGGCTGAAGCTTTCTTT | CAWSVLGSVAEAFF
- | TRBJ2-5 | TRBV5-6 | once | TGTGCCAGCAGCCCTCGGCCCCAAGAGACCCAGTACTTC | CASSPRPQETQYF
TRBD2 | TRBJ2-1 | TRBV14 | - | TGTGCCAGCAGCCCGAGACTAGCGGGAGTCCCCAATGAGCAGTTCTTC | CASSPRLAGVPNEQFF
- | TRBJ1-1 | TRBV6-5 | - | TGTGCCAGCAGTTACTCCATGATTGAAGCTTTCTTT | CASSYSMIEAFF
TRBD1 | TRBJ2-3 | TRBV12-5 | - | TGTGCTAGTGGTTTAAAACTAAGGGACAGGGGGGGCACAGATACGCAGTATTTT | CASGLKLRDRGGTDTQYF
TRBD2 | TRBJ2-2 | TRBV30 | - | TGTGCCTGGTCGGGGGGGTACACCGGGGAGCTGTTTTTT | CAWSGGYTGELFF
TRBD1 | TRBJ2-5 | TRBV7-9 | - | TGTGCCAGCAGCTTAGGGCAGGGGGCTTTAAAGACCCAGTACTTC | CASSLGQGALKTQYF
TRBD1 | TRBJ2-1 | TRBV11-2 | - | TGTGCCAGCAGCTCGGGACAGGGTTTCTACAATGAGCAGTTCTTC | CASSSGQGFYNEQFF
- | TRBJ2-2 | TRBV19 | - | TGTGCCAGTAGTGCCAGGGGAGGGTCTGCCGGGGAGCTGTTTTTT | CASSARGGSAGELFF
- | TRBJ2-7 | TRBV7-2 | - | TGTGCCAGCAGCTCCCGGGAGCACTACGAGCAGTACTTC | CASSSREHYEQYF
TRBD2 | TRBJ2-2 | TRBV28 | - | TGTGCCAGCAGGGGACTAGCGGGCGCCGGGGAGCTGTTTTTT | CASRGLAGAGELFF
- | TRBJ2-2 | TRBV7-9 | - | TGTGCCAGCAGCTTAGTAGGAGGCGGCGGGGAGCTGTTTTTT | CASSLVGGGGELFF
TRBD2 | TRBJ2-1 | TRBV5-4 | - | TGTGCCAGCAGCTTGTCTAGCGGCTACAATGAGCAGTTCTTC | CASSLSSGYNEQFF
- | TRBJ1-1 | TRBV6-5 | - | TGTGCCAGCAGTTTAGTTCCCCCGAACACTGAAGCTTTCTTT | CASSLVPPNTEAFF
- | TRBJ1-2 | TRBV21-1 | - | TGTGCCATTCCGGGACGGACCTATGGCTACACCTTC | CAIPGRTYGYTF
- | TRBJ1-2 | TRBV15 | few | TGTGCCACCAGCAGAGGAACCGGCTATGGCTACACCTTC | CATSRGTGYGYTF
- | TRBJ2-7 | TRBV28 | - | TGTGCCAGCAGTTTTGCGTCTAGCGCATGGAGCTCCTACGAGCAGTACTTC | CASSFASSAWSSYEQYF
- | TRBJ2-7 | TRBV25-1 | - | TGTGCCAGCAGTGATGGACTAAATTCCTACGAGCAGTACTTC | CASSDGLNSYEQYF
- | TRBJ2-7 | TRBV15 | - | TGTGCCACCAGCAATCTACAGGGTTCCCCCTACGAGCAGTACTTC | CATSNLQGSPYEQYF